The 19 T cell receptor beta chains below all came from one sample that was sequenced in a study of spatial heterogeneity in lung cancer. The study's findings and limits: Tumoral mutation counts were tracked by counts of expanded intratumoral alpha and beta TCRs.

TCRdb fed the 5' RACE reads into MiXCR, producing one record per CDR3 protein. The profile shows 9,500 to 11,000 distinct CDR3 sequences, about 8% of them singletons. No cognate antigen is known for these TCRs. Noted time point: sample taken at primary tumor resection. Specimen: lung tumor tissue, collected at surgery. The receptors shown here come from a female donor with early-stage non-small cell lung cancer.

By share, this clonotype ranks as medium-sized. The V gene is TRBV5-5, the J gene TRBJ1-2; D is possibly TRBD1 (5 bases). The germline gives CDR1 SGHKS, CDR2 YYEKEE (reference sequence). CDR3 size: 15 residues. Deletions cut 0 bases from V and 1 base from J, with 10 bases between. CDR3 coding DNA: TGTGCCAGCAGCTTGGAGGACAACTTTAACTATGGCTACACCTTC. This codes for CASSLEDNFNYGYTF.

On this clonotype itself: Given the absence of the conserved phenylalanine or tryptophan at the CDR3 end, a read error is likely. As DNA, the CDR3 is TGTGCCAGCAGCTTAGGGGGAATTAACAATGAGCAGTTCCTC. It is translated as CASSLGGINNEQFL. The V and J genes are TRBV11-3 and TRBJ2-1, with D unresolved. V lost 1 base and J lost 5, with 9 bases in between. Germline values: CDR1 SGHNT, CDR2 YENEEA. The CDR3 has 14 amino acids.

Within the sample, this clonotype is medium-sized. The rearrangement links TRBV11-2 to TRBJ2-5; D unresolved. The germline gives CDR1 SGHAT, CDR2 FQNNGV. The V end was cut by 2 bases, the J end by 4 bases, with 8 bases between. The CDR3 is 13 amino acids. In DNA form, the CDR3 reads TGTGCCAGCAGCTTATCGAGTGCAGAGACCCAGTACTTC. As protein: CASSLSSAETQYF.

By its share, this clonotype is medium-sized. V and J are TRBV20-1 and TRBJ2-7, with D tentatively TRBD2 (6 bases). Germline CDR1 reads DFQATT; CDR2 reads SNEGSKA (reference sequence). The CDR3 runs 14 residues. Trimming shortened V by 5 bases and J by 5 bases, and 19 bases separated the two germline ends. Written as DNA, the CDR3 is TGCAGTGCTGCGCGCGGGGAGGCTCTTAACGAGCAGTACTTC. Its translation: CSAARGEALNEQYF.

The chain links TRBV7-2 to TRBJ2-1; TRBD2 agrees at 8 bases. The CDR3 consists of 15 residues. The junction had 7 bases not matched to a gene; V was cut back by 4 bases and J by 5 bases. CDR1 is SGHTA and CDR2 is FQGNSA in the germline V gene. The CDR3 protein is CASSSSGGHNNEQFF. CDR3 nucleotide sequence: TGTGCCAGCAGCTCCTCGGGGGGGCACAACAATGAGCAGTTCTTC.

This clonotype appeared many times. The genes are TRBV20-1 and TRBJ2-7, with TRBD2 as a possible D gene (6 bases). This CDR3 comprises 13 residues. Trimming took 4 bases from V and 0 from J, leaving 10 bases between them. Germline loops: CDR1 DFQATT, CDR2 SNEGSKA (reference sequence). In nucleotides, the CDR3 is TGCAGTGCTACGGACGGGAGCTCCTACGAGCAGTACTTC. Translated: CSATDGSSYEQYF.

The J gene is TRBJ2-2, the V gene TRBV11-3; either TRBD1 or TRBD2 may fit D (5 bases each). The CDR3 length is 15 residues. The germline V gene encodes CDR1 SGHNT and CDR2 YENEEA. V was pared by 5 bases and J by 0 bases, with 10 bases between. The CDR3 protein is CASSLGPTNTGELFF. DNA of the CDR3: TGTGCCAGCAGCCTGGGACCGACGAACACCGGGGAGCTGTTTTTT.

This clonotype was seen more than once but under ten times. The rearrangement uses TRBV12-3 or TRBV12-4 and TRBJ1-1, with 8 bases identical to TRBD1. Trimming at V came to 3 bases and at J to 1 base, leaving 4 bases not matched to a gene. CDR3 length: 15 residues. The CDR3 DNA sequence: TGTGCCAGCAGTTTCGTGACAGGGGCGAACACTGAAGCTTTCTTT. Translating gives CASSFVTGANTEAFF.

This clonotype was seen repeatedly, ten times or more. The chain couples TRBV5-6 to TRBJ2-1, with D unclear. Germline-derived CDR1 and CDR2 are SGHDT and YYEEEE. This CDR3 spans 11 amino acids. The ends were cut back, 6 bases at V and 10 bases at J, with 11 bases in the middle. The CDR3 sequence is CASTSLREQFF. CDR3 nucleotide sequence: TGTGCCAGCACCAGTCTCCGAGAGCAGTTCTTC.

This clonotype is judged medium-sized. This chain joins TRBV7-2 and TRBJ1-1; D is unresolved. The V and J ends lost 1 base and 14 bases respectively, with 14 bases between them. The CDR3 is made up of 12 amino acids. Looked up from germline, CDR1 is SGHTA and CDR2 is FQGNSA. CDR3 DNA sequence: TGTGCCAGCAGCTTAGAGACAAGGTCCGCCTTCTTT. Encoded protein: CASSLETRSAFF.

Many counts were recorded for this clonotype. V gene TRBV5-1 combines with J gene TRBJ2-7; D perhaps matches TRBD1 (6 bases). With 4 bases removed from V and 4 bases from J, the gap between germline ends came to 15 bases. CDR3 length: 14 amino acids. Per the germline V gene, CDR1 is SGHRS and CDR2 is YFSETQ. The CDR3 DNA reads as TGCGCCAGCAGCCACGGGACAACTTCTTACGAGCAGTACTTC. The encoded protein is CASSHGTTSYEQYF.

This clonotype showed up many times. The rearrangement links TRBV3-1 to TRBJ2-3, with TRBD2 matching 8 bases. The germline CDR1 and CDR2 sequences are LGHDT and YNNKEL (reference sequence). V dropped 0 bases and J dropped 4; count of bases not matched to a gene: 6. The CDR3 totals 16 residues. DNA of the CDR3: TGTGCCAGCAGCCAAGATTGGAGCGGGGGCGCAGATACGCAGTATTTT. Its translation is CASSQDWSGGADTQYF.

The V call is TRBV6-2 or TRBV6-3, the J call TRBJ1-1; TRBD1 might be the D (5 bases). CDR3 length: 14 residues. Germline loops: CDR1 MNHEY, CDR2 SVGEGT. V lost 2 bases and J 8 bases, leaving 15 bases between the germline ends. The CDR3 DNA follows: TGTGCCAGCAGTTACGCCGAGAGGGGTCGGGAAGCTTTCTTT. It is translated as CASSYAERGREAFF.

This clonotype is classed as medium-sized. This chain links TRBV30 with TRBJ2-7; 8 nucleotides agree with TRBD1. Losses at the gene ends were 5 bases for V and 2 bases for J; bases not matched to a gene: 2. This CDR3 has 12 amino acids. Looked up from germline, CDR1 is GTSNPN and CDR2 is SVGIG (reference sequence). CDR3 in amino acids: CAWGTGAYEQYF. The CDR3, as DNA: TGTGCCTGGGGGACAGGAGCCTACGAGCAGTACTTC.

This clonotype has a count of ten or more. DNA for the CDR3: TGCAGTGCCCTCCCCCGGGGCGGCCCCGATACGCAGTATTTT. Protein sequence: CSALPRGGPDTQYF. This chain links TRBV20-1 with TRBJ2-3; TRBD1 or TRBD2 may be the D gene (5 bases each). V was trimmed by 6 bases and J by 6 bases, leaving 19 bases between them. Germline-derived CDR1 and CDR2 are DFQATT and SNEGSKA (reference sequence). The CDR3 is made up of 14 amino acids.

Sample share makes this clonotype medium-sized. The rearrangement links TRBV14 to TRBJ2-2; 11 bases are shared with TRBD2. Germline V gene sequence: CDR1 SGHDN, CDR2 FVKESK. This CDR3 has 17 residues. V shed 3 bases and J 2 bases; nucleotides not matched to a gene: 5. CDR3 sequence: CASSQLLAGVNTGELFF. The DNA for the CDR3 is TGTGCCAGCAGCCAGTTACTAGCGGGGGTCAACACCGGGGAGCTGTTTTTT. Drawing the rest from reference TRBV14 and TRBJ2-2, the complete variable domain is EAGVTQFPSHSVIEKGQTVTLRCDPISGHDNLYWYRRVMGKEIKFLLHFVKESKQDESGMPNNRFLAERTGGTYSTLKVQPAELEDSGVYFCASSQLLAGVNTGELFFGEGSRLTVL.

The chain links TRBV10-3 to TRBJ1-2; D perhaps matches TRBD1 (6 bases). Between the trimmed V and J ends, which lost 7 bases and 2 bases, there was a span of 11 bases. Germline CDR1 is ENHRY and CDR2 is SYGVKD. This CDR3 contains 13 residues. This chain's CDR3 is CAITATGNYGYTF. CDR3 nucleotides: TGTGCCATCACCGCCACAGGGAACTATGGCTACACCTTC.

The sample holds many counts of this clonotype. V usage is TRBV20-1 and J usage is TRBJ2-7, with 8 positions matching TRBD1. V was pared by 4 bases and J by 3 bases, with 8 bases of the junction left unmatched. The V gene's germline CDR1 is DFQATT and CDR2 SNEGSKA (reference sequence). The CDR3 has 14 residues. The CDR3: CSATGTGTGYEQYF. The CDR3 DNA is TGCAGTGCTACCGGGACCGGGACAGGCTACGAGCAGTACTTC.

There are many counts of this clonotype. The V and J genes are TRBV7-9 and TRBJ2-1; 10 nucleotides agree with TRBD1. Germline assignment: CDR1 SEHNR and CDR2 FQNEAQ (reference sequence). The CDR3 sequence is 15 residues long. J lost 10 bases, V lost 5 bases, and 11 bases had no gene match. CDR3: CASSKTGTGVWEQFF. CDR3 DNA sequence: TGTGCCAGCAGCAAGACCGGGACAGGGGTATGGGAGCAGTTCTTC. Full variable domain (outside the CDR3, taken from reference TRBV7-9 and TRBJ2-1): DTGVSQNPRHKITKRGQNVTFRCDPISEHNRLYWYRQTLGQGPEFLTYFQNEAQLEKSRLLSDRFSAERPKGSFSTLEIQRTEQGDSAMYLCASSKTGTGVWEQFFGPGTRLTVL.